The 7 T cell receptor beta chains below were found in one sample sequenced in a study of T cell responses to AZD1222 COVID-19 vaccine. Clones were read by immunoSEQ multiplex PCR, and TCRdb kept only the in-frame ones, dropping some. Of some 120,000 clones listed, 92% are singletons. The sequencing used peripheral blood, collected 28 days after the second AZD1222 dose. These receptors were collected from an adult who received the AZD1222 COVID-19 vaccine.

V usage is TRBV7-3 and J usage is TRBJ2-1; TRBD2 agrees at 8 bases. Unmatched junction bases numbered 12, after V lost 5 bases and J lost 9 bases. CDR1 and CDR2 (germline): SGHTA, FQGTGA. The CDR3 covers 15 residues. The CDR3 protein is CASSILPGLGSEQFF. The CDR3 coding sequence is TGTGCCAGCAGCATATTACCGGGACTAGGGAGTGAGCAGTTCTTC.

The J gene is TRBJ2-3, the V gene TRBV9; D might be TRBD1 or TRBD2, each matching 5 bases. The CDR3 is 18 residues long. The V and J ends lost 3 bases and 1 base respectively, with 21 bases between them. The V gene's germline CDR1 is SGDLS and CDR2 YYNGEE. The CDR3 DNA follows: TGTGCCAGCAGCGGAGGGGCTCTGAACATCGACGGCACAGATACGCAGTATTTT. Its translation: CASSGGALNIDGTDTQYF.

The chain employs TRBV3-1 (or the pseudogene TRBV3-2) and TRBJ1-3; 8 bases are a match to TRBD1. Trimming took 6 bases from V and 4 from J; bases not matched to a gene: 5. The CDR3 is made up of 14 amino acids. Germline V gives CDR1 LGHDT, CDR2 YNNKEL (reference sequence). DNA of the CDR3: TGTGCCAGCAGTCCCGGGACAGGAGGAAACACCATATATTTT. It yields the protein CASSPGTGGNTIYF.

CDR3 DNA sequence: TGTGCCAGTACCCGACAGGGGGTAAACACCGGGGAGCTGTTTTTT. It encodes CASTRQGVNTGELFF. The rearrangement uses TRBV19 and TRBJ2-2, with TRBD1 identical over 9 bases. V lost 7 bases and J lost 2; bases outside the gene matches: 5. The CDR3 length is 15 residues. Looked up from germline, CDR1 is LNHDA and CDR2 is SQIVND (reference sequence).

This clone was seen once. The CDR3 reads CASRSPKGQGNTGELFF. The CDR3 DNA reads TGCGCCAGCAGGTCGCCTAAGGGACAGGGTAACACCGGGGAGCTGTTTTTT. J is TRBJ2-2 and V is TRBV5-1; 9 bases match TRBD1. Germline V gene data show CDR1 as SGHRS and CDR2 as YFSETQ. There are 17 residues in the CDR3. The V segment lost 5 bases and the J segment 2 bases; nucleotides outside the gene matches: 10.

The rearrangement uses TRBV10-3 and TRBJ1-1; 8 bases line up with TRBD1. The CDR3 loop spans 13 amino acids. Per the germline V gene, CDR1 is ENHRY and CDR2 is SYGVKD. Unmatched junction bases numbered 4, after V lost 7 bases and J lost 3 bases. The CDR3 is CAITGQEDTEAFF. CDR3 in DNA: TGTGCCATCACGGGACAGGAGGACACTGAAGCTTTCTTT.

CDR3: CASSDGATTGELFF. For the CDR3, the DNA is TGTGCCAGCAGTGACGGGGCAACAACCGGGGAGCTGTTTTTT. The J gene is TRBJ2-2, the V gene TRBV6-4, with D perhaps TRBD1 (5 bases). Trimming stripped 2 bases from V and 5 bases from J, with 9 bases between. From germline, CDR1 is MRHNA and CDR2 SNTAGT. This CDR3 is 14 amino acids long.